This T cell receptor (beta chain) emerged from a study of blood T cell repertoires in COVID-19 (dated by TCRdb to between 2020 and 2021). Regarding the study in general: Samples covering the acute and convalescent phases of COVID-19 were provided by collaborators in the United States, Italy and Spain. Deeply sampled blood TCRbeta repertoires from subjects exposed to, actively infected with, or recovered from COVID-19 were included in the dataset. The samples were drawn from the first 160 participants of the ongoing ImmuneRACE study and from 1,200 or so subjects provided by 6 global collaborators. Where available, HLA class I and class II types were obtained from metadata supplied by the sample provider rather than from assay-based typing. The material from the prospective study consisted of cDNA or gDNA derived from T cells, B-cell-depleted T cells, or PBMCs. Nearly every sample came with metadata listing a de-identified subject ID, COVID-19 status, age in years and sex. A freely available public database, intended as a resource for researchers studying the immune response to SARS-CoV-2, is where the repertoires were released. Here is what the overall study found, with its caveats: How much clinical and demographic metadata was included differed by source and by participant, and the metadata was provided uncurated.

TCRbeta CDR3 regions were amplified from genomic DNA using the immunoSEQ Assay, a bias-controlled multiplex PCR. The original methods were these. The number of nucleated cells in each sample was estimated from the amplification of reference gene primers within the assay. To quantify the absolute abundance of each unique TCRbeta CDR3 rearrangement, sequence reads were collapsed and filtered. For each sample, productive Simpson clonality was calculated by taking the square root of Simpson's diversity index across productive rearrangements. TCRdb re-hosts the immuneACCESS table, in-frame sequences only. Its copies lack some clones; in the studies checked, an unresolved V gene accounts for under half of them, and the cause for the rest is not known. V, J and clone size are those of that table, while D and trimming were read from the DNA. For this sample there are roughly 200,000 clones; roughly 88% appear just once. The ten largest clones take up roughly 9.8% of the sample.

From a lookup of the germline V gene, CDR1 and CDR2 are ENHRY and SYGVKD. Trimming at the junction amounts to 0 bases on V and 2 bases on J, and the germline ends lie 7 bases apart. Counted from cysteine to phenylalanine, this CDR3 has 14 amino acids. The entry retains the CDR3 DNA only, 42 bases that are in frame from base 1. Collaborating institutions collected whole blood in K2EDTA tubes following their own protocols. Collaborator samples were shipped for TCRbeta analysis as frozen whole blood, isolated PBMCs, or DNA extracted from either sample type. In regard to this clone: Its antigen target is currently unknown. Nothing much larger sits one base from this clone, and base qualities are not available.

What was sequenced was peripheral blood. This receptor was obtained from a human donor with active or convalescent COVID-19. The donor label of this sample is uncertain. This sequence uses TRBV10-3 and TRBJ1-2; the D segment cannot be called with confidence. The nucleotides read TGTGCCATCAGTGAGTCTGAGGGAAACTATGGCTACACCTTC. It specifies CAISESEGNYGYTF.